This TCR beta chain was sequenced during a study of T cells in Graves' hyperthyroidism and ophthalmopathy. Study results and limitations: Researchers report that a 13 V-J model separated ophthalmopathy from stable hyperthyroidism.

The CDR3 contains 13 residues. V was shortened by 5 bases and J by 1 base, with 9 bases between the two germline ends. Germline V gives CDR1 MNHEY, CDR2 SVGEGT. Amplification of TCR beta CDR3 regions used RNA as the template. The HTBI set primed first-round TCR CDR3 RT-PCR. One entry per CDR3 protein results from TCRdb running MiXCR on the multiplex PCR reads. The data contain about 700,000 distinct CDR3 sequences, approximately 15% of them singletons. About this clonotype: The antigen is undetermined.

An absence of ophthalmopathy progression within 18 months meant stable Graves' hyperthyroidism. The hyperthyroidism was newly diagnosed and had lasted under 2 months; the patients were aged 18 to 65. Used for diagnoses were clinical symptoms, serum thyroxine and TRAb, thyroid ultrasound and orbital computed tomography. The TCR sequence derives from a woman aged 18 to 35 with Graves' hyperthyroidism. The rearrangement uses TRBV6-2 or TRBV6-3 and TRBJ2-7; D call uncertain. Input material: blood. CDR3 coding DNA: TGTGCCAGCAGTCCCGTCATTTCCTACGAGCAGTACTTC. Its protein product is CASSPVISYEQYF.